This T cell receptor beta chain comes out of a study of cytomegalovirus exposure and HLA in healthy donors. Study results and caveats: Upon later analysis, TCR association rates were observed to vary by HLA locus, being highest for DRB1 and lowest for HLA-C. Sequencing depth across donors, presence/absence analyses assumed, was roughly uniform. Being productive about 87% or about 30% of the time was typical of most TCR beta V segments in an earlier analysis.

The CDR3 has 13 amino acids. From germline, CDR1 is SGHRS and CDR2 YFSETQ. The ends were cut back, 0 bases at V and 3 bases at J, with 6 bases in the middle. With regard to this clone: Its antigen is as yet unknown.

The PCR employed 60 Vbeta primers together with 13 Jbeta primers. Libraries were prepared by immunoSEQ multiplex PCR; TCRdb keeps only in-frame clonotypes and omits some of them. Counted here are about 160,000 clones, roughly 84% occurring once; the ten biggest clones make up approximately 2.3%. The sample consisted of PBMCs. The clonotype originates from a man younger than 35 in good health and CMV-seropositive. This chain uses TRBV5-1 with TRBJ1-1, with D unresolved. CDR3 bases: TGCGCCAGCAGCTTGGGTCCAGACACTGAAGCTTTCTTT. Amino acids: CASSLGPDTEAFF.